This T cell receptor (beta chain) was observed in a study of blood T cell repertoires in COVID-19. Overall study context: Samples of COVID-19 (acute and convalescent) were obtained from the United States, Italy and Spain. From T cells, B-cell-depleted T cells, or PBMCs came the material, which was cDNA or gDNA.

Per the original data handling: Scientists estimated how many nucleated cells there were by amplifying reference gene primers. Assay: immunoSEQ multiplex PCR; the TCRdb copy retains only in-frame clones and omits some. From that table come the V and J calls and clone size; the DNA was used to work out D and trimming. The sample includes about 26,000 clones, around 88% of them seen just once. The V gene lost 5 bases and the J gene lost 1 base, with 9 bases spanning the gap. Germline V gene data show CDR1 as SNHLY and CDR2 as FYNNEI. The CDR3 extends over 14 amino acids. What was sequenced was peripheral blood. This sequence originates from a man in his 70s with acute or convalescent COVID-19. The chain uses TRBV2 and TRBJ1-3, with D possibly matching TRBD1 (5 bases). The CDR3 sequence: CASSTGRSGNTIYF. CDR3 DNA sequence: TGTGCCAGCAGTACAGGACGGTCTGGAAACACCATATATTTT.